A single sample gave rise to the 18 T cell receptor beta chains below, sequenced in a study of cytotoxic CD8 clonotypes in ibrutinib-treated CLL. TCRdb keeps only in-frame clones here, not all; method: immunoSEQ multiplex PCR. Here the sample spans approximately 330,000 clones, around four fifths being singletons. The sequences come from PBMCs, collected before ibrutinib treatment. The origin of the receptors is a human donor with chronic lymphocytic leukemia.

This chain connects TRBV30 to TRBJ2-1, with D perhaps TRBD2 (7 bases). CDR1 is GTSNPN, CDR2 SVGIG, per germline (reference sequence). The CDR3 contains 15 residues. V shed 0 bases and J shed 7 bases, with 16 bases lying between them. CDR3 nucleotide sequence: TGTGCCTGGAGTGTGGGGGCGGGAGTCCTTAATGAGCAGTTCTTC. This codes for CAWSVGAGVLNEQFF.

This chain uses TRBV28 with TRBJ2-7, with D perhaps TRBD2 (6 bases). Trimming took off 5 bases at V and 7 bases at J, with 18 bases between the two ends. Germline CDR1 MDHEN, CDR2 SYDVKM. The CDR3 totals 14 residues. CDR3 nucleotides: TGTGCCAGCAGTGCTCTCGGGGGACGACGGGAGCAGTACTTC. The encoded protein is CASSALGGRREQYF.

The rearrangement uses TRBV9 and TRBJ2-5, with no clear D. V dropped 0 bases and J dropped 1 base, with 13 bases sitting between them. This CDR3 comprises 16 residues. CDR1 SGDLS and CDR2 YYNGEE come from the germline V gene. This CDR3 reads CASSVATTAGQETQYF. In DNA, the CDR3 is TGTGCCAGCAGCGTAGCTACGACCGCAGGCCAAGAGACCCAGTACTTC.

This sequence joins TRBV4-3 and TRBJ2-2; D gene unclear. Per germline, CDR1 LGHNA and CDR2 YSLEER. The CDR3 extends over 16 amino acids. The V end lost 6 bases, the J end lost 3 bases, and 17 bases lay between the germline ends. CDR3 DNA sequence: TGCGCCAGCAGGCCAAGTTTGGACCGCTACACCGGGGAGCTGTTTTTT. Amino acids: CASRPSLDRYTGELFF.

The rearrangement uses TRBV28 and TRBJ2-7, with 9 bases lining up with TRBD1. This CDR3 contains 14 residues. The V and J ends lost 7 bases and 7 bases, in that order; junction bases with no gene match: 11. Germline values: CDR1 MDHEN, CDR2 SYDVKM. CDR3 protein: CASTSGTGRREQYF. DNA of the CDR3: TGTGCCAGCACCTCCGGGACAGGGCGACGGGAGCAGTACTTC.

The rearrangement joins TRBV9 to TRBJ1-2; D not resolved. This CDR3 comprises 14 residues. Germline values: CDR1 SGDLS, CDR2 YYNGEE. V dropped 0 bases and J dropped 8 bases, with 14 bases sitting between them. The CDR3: CASSVVGETTGYTF. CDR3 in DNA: TGTGCCAGCAGCGTAGTTGGGGAAACGACAGGCTACACCTTC.

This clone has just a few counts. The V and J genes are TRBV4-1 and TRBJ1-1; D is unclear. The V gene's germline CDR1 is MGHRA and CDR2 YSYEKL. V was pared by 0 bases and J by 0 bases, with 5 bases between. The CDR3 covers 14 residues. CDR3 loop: CASSQDVVNTEAFF. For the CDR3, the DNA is TGCGCCAGCAGCCAAGATGTTGTGAACACTGAAGCTTTCTTT.

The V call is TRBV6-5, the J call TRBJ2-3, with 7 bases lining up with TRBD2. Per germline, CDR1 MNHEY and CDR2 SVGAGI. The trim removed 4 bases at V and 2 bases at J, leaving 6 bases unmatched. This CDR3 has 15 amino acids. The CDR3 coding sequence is TGTGCCAGCAGTTTAGCGGGTGTCGACACAGATACGCAGTATTTT. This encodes CASSLAGVDTDTQYF.

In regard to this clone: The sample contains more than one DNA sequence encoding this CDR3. As DNA, the CDR3 is TGCAGCGTAGGGGGGAGGATGAACACTGAAGCTTTCTTT. This codes for CSVGGRMNTEAFF. The chain has TRBV29-1 and TRBJ1-1, with D tentatively TRBD1 (6 bases). CDR3 length: 13 amino acids. The germline V gene encodes CDR1 SQVTM and CDR2 ANQGSEA. V was cut by 6 bases and J by 0 bases, with 11 bases left in between.

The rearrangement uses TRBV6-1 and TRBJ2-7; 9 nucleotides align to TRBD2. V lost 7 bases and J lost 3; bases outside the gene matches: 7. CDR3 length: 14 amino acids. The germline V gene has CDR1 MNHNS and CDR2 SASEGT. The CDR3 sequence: CASTLERGDYEQYF. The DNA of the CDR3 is TGTGCCAGCACGCTCGAGCGGGGGGACTACGAGCAGTACTTC.

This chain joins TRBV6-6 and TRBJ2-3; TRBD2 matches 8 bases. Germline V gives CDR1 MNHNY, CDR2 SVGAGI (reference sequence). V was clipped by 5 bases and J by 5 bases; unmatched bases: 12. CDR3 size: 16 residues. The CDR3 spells CASSKRISGRGDTQYF. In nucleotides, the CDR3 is TGTGCCAGCAGTAAACGCATCAGCGGGAGAGGAGATACGCAGTATTTT.

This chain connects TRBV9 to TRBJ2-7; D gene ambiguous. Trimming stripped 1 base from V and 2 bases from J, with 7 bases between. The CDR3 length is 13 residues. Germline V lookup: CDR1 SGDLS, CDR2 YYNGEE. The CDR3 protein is CASSVSPTYEQYF. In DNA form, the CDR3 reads TGTGCCAGCAGCGTATCCCCCACCTACGAGCAGTACTTC.

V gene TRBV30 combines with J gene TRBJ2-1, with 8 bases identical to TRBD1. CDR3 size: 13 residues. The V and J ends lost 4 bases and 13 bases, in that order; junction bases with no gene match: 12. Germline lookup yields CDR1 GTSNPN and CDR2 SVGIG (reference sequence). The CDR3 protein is CAWTQDREFFQFF. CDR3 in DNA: TGTGCCTGGACGCAGGACAGGGAATTTTTCCAGTTCTTC.

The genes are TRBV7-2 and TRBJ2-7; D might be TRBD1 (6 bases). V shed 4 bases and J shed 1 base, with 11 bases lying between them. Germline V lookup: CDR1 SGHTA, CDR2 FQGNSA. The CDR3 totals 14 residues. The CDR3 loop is CASSSTQGSYEQYF. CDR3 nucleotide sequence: TGTGCCAGCAGCTCCACCCAGGGGTCCTACGAGCAGTACTTC.

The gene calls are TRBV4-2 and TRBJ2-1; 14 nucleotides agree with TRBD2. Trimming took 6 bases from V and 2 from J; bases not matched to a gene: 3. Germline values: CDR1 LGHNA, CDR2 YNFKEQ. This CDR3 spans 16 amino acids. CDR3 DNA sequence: TGTGCCAGCAGAGGGACTAGCGGGAGTCCCTACAATGAGCAGTTCTTC. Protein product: CASRGTSGSPYNEQFF.

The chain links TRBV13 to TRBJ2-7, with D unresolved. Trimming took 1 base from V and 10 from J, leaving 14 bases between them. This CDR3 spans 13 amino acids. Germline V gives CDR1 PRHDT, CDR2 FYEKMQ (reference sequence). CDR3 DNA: TGTGCCAGCAGCTTAGTGGCTCTCGCCGGACAGTACTTC. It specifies CASSLVALAGQYF.

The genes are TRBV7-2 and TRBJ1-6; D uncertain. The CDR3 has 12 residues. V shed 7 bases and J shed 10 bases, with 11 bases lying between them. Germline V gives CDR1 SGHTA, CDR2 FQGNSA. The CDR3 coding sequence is TGTGCCAGCACCGTCGGGGTCTCACCCCTCCACTTT. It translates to CASTVGVSPLHF.

The CDR3 DNA is TGTGCCAGCAGATTGGGGGGAGTGAGCAATGAGCAGTTCTTC. Translation gives CASRLGGVSNEQFF. The J gene is TRBJ2-1, the V gene TRBV27; a weak D match, TRBD2 (6 bases). The germline gives CDR1 MNHEY, CDR2 SMNVEV (reference sequence). Trimming cost V 6 bases and J 6 bases, with 15 bases left between them. This CDR3 spans 14 amino acids.